The 9 T cell receptor beta chains given below trace back to one sample, sequenced in a study of T cell repertoires in cytomegalovirus infection. MiXCR, run by TCRdb on the reads, gives a single entry per CDR3 protein. The top ten hold under 15% of the sample, which has hundreds of thousands of distinct CDR3 sequences, about a third seen once. For these receptors, no antigen is known. The starting material was cultured CD8+ T cells from PBMCs, obtained from culture after CMV antigen stimulation. The receptors were sampled from a human donor in good health (CMV status not recorded). Some clones in this sample may be carry-over from other donors' samples.

Many counts were recorded for this clonotype. The CDR3 loop reads CASSLGTGADTQYF. For the CDR3, the DNA is TGTGCCAGCAGTCTTGGGACAGGAGCAGATACGCAGTATTTT. This rearrangement joins TRBV11-2 to TRBJ2-3; 8 bases are shared with TRBD1. Germline CDR1 and CDR2: SGHAT and FQNNGV. The V segment lost 6 bases and the J segment 4 bases; nucleotides outside the gene matches: 6. The CDR3 has 14 residues.

This clonotype was seen many times. The J gene is TRBJ2-1, the V gene TRBV7-8; D remains ambiguous. This CDR3 is built from 12 residues. V dropped 6 bases and J dropped 10 bases, with 13 bases sitting between them. Germline V CDR1 and CDR2: SGHVS, FQNEAQ. CDR3: CASSSPAVEQFF. CDR3 nucleotides: TGTGCCAGCAGTTCGCCGGCGGTGGAGCAGTTCTTC.

V and J are TRBV13 and TRBJ2-1; 10 bases align to TRBD1. CDR3 length equals 17 residues. J gave up 2 bases and V 5 bases, and 9 bases lay outside the gene matches. Germline loops: CDR1 PRHDT, CDR2 FYEKMQ (reference sequence). In DNA form, the CDR3 reads TGTGCCAGCAGCGAAGACGGGACAGGGGACGCCTACAATGAGCAGTTCTTC. It encodes CASSEDGTGDAYNEQFF.

The rearrangement links TRBV20-1 to TRBJ2-7, with D unclear. Germline V gene lookup returns CDR1 DFQATT and CDR2 SNEGSKA (reference sequence). The CDR3 extends over 13 amino acids. Trimming shortened V by 1 base and J by 3 bases, and 10 bases separated the two germline ends. The CDR3 DNA sequence: TGCAGTGCTAGAGGCGGAATGGGCTACGAGCAGTACGTC. Encoded protein: CSARGGMGYEQYV.

The V gene is TRBV6-2 or TRBV6-3, the J gene TRBJ2-3, with a tentative D call TRBD2 (6 bases). V gave up 5 bases and J gave up 3 bases, with 21 bases separating them. CDR3 length: 17 residues. Germline CDR1 and CDR2: MNHEY and SVGEGT. The chain's CDR3 is CASSPGTFDSLTDTQYF. CDR3 nucleotide sequence: TGTGCCAGCAGTCCGGGGACTTTCGATTCTTTAACAGATACGCAGTATTTT.

The chain combines TRBV5-1 with TRBJ2-7; D is unresolved. Per germline, CDR1 SGHRS and CDR2 YFSETQ. CDR3 size: 12 residues. Trimming removed 8 bases at V and 5 bases at J, with 14 bases between. The CDR3 reads CASRPGPDEQYV. The CDR3 DNA follows: TGCGCCAGTAGACCGGGCCCTGACGAGCAGTACGTC.

The chain employs TRBV27 and TRBJ2-2; the match to TRBD2 covers 13 bases. After removal of 6 bases from V and 4 bases from J, the junction contained 8 bases not matched to a gene. This CDR3 is built from 17 residues. The V gene's germline CDR1 is MNHEY and CDR2 SMNVEV (reference sequence). CDR3 region: CASSRKLAGGVTGELFF. DNA of the CDR3: TGTGCCAGCAGCCGAAAACTAGCGGGGGGGGTCACCGGGGAGCTGTTTTTT.

The chain carries TRBV3-1 and TRBJ1-1, with TRBD1 matching 8 bases. The length of the CDR3 is 15 residues. With V trimmed by 0 bases and J by 7 bases, 7 bases remained unmatched. The germline gives CDR1 LGHDT, CDR2 YNNKEL (reference sequence). CDR3: CASSQELIRGLEAFF. In nucleotides, the CDR3 is TGTGCCAGCAGCCAAGAGTTAATCAGGGGGCTTGAAGCTTTCTTT.

About this clonotype itself: One end of the junction varies from germline; a read error may be responsible. The chain links TRBV27 to TRBJ2-3; D gene unclear. This CDR3 has 11 amino acids. Germline V gene lookup returns CDR1 MNHEY and CDR2 SMNVEV (reference sequence). The chain's CDR3 is CASLGTDTQFF. CDR3 DNA sequence: TGTGCCAGCCTTGGCACAGATACGCAGTTTTTT.